This T cell receptor (beta chain) appears in the sequencing data of a study of vaccination and CD4 T cells after COVID-19. Across the whole study: Cellular stimulation was performed using overlapping spike peptides derived from SARS-CoV-2, HCoV-NL63, HCoV-OC43 and HCoV-229E. Notes on the study in general: SARS-CoV-2-reactive clonotype medians increased from about 20 to 38, not significantly.

Once obtained from cultured CD4+ T cells, the DNA was sequenced using the Oncomine TCR Beta short-read assay. One entry per CDR3 protein, called by TCRdb with MiXCR from the PCR reads. The table has under 11,000 distinct CDR3 sequences, about two fifths seen once. The treatment was: 10-day PBMC culture with coronavirus spike peptide pools or control peptides (ViraFEST assay). Under the ViraFEST approach, antigen-specific T cells were expanded with peptide pools and TCRs subsequently sequenced. Cell culture was performed with 2 million or so PBMCs per well in the presence of 9 to 10 IU/ml IL-2 and roughly 9.7 ug/ml peptide pools. J gave up 3 bases and V 2 bases, and 11 bases lay outside the gene matches. The CDR3 consists of 18 residues. CDR1 and CDR2 from the germline V gene are SGHNT and YENEEA. A remark on this clonotype: Its antigen remains unidentified.

Sample: CD4+ T cells from blood, cultured in vitro. The chain joins TRBV11-3 to TRBJ1-1, with 11 bases aligning to TRBD1. The origin of this receptor is a human donor who had recovered from COVID-19. The CDR3 loop reads CASSLSGVWGQGDTEAFF. As DNA, the CDR3 is TGTGCCAGCAGCTTAAGTGGCGTGTGGGGACAGGGGGACACTGAAGCTTTCTTT.